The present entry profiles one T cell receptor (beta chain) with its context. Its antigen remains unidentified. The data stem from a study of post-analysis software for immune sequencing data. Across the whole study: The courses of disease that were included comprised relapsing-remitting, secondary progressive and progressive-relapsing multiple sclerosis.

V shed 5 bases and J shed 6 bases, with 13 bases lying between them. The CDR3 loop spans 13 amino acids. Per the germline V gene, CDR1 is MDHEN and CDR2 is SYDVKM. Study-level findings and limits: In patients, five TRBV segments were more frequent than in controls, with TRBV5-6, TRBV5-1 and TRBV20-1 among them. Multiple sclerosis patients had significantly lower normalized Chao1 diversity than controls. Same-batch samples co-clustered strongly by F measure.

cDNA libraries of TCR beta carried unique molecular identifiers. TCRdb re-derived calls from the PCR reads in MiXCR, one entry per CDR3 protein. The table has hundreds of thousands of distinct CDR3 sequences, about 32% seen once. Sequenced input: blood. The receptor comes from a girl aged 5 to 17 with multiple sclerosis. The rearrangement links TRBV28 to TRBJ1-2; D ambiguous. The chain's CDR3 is CASSILVGDGYTF. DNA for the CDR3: TGTGCCAGCAGTATCTTGGTGGGCGATGGCTACACCTTC.